A single sample is the source of the 17 T cell receptor beta chains below, sequenced in a study (TCRdb year 2016). The protocol used for the library was RT-PCR. Sequencing was performed on an Illumina MiSeq. The raw public reads went through TCRdb reprocessing: fastp at Q25, MiXCR clone calling, in-frame beta chains kept. Rows are unified per CDR3 protein, each entry keeping the most common DNA and genes. Counted in this sample were about 700,000 distinct CDR3 sequences; about 14% of them appeared once. The ten top clones hold 3.6% of the sample. Sequences were obtained from memory CD4+ T cells from blood. Every receptor here comes from a female donor in good health, serving as a healthy control.

This clonotype has more than one count but fewer than ten. CDR3 sequence: CSARRSGSWNEQFF. The CDR3 DNA is TGCAGTGCTAGGCGTAGCGGGAGTTGGAATGAGCAGTTCTTC. The chain couples TRBV20-1 to TRBJ2-1, with 9 bases fitting TRBD2. CDR3 length: 14 amino acids. V was pared by 3 bases and J by 7 bases, with 7 bases of the junction left unmatched. Germline CDR1 DFQATT, CDR2 SNEGSKA (reference sequence).

The chain uses TRBV6-5 and TRBJ2-7; 7 bases agree with TRBD1. The CDR3 totals 16 residues. Germline V CDR1 and CDR2: MNHEY, SVGAGI. V shed 4 bases, J shed 2 bases, and the junction held 11 bases outside the gene matches. Here the CDR3 reads CASSSERQGRAYEQYF. The DNA for the CDR3 is TGTGCCAGCAGTTCCGAACGACAGGGTCGGGCCTACGAGCAGTACTTC.

This chain links TRBV20-1 with TRBJ2-5, with D possibly matching TRBD2 (5 bases). The V and J ends lost 2 bases and 4 bases respectively, with 8 bases between them. CDR3 length equals 12 residues. Germline V gene lookup returns CDR1 DFQATT and CDR2 SNEGSKA (reference sequence). The CDR3 region is CSARMGVETQYF. In DNA, the CDR3 is TGCAGTGCTAGAATGGGAGTAGAGACCCAGTACTTC.

This clonotype was seen repeatedly, ten times or more. V and J are TRBV7-2 and TRBJ2-3; the match to TRBD2 covers 9 bases. Germline trimming cut 3 bases from V and 5 bases from J; bases unmatched to any gene: 9. CDR1 is SGHTA, CDR2 FQGNSA, per germline. The CDR3 is 16 amino acids. CDR3 amino acids: CASSFMSGGTGDTQYF. The CDR3 DNA sequence: TGTGCCAGCAGCTTTATGAGCGGGGGGACGGGAGATACGCAGTATTTT.

V and J are TRBV3-1 and TRBJ1-1; no clear D. CDR1 is LGHDT, CDR2 YNNKEL, per germline (reference sequence). The CDR3 consists of 14 residues. The germline V and J ends were trimmed by 1 base and 2 bases, with 8 bases remaining between them. CDR3 DNA sequence: TGTGCCAGCAGCCAAGTGGGTGAAAACACTGAAGCTTTCTTT. Its translation: CASSQVGENTEAFF.

This clonotype was seen many times. The chain uses TRBV12-3 or TRBV12-4 and TRBJ1-1; no clear D gene. The V end lost 3 bases, the J end lost 6 bases, and 14 bases lay between the germline ends. This CDR3 is built from 14 residues. CDR3 DNA: TGTGCCAGCAGTTTTTTCCAATCCGGGGCTGAAGCTTTCTTT. This encodes CASSFFQSGAEAFF.

This clonotype was recorded at least ten times. The DNA of the CDR3 is TGCAGTGCTAGACCTGAGATGGGACCTAACTATGGCTACACCTTC. Protein sequence: CSARPEMGPNYGYTF. The chain has TRBV20-1 and TRBJ1-2, with D perhaps matching TRBD1 (5 bases). The V gene's germline CDR1 is DFQATT and CDR2 SNEGSKA (reference sequence). V lost 2 bases, J lost 0 bases, and 13 bases lay in between. There are 15 residues in the CDR3.

This clonotype showed up just a few times. CDR3 DNA: TGCGCCAGCAGCCAAGGGCTAGCGGGAGATTCAATCTACGAGCAGTACTTC. Encoded protein: CASSQGLAGDSIYEQYF. V is TRBV4-3 and J is TRBJ2-7; the match to TRBD2 covers 10 bases. Losses at the gene ends were 1 base for V and 3 bases for J; bases not matched to a gene: 9. From germline, CDR1 is LGHNA and CDR2 YSLEER. CDR3 length: 17 residues.

This clonotype was detected ten times or more. V is TRBV20-1 and J is TRBJ2-1; TRBD1 is a possible D gene (6 bases). Trimming stripped 6 bases from V and 9 bases from J, with 12 bases between. CDR3 length equals 11 residues. Germline V gives CDR1 DFQATT, CDR2 SNEGSKA (reference sequence). CDR3 sequence (DNA): TGCAGTGCGCCACAGGGTAGTGAGCAGTTCTTC. Translated, it gives CSAPQGSEQFF.

This chain links TRBV5-1 with TRBJ1-4; D is possibly TRBD1 (5 bases). Germline CDR1 is SGHRS and CDR2 is YFSETQ. This CDR3 is 14 amino acids long. The ends were cut back, 3 bases at V and 3 bases at J, with 9 bases in the middle. The chain's CDR3 is CASSYDSSNEKLFF. CDR3 coding DNA: TGCGCCAGCAGCTACGACAGCTCTAATGAAAAACTGTTTTTT.

This clonotype was counted many times. The chain couples TRBV9 to TRBJ1-2, with 8 bases matching TRBD1. Germline V gives CDR1 SGDLS, CDR2 YYNGEE. J was trimmed by 2 bases and V by 2 bases; bases with no gene match: 14. CDR3 size: 18 residues. The CDR3 coding sequence is TGTGCCAGCAGCGTGACTGGACAGGGCGTAGCGGGGAACTATGGCTACACCTTC. Translating gives CASSVTGQGVAGNYGYTF.

The chain couples TRBV6-1 to TRBJ2-3; D is unresolved. Trimming removed 8 bases at V and 5 bases at J, with 14 bases between. Per germline, CDR1 MNHNS and CDR2 SASEGT. The CDR3 has 13 amino acids. The CDR3 reads CASGELLRDTQYF. CDR3 coding DNA: TGTGCCAGCGGCGAGCTACTGCGAGATACGCAGTATTTT.

This clonotype was seen ten or more times. The chain uses TRBV7-2 and TRBJ2-7; TRBD2 agrees at 8 bases. Germline V gives CDR1 SGHTA, CDR2 FQGNSA. Unmatched junction bases numbered 5, after V lost 4 bases and J lost 0 bases. CDR3 length: 15 residues. The CDR3 DNA sequence: TGTGCCAGCAGCTCGGGGCGGGGGGTCTCCTACGAGCAGTACTTC. This sequence encodes CASSSGRGVSYEQYF.

This clonotype occurred a few times. The gene calls are TRBV7-6 and TRBJ2-1, with TRBD2 matching over 9 bases. After removal of 6 bases from V and 6 bases from J, the junction contained 9 bases not matched to a gene. Germline CDR1 and CDR2: SGHVS and FNYEAQ. The CDR3 contains 15 residues. For the CDR3, the DNA is TGTGCCAGCAGTAAGCGGGAGGTACTAACCAATGAGCAGTTCTTC. Protein sequence: CASSKREVLTNEQFF.

This clonotype was observed at least ten times. The V gene is TRBV4-3, the J gene TRBJ1-1, with TRBD1 as a possible D gene (6 bases). V was cut by 0 bases and J by 0 bases, with 14 bases left in between. Germline V gives CDR1 LGHNA, CDR2 YSLEER. The CDR3 is made up of 17 amino acids. CDR3 residues: CASSQDFGQFMNTEAFF. As DNA, the CDR3 is TGCGCCAGCAGCCAAGATTTTGGACAGTTCATGAACACTGAAGCTTTCTTT.

The chain has TRBV20-1 and TRBJ2-2; D is ambiguous. CDR3 length equals 14 residues. The germline CDR1 and CDR2 sequences are DFQATT and SNEGSKA (reference sequence). Between the trimmed V and J ends, which lost 0 bases and 5 bases, there was a span of 10 bases. CDR3 DNA sequence: TGCAGTGCTAGAGATTGGAGAGCGACCGGGGAGCTGTTTTTT. This sequence encodes CSARDWRATGELFF.

This chain links TRBV28 with TRBJ2-2; 8 nucleotides match TRBD2. The CDR3 runs to 14 residues. Germline CDR1 reads MDHEN; CDR2 reads SYDVKM. Germline trimming cut 6 bases from V and 6 bases from J; bases unmatched to any gene: 6. The CDR3 DNA reads TGTGCCAGCAGACCGGGACTAGAGGCCGGGGAGCTGTTTTTT. The encoded protein is CASRPGLEAGELFF.